This T cell receptor (beta chain) is from a study of molecular identifiers for immune sequencing clone quantification. This clonotype was detected ten times or more. Its antigen is undetermined. TCRdb redid the calling of the PCR reads with MiXCR, one entry per CDR3 protein. The profile shows just under 650,000 distinct CDR3 sequences, just under 20% of them singletons. General observations from the study: In cases of identical TCR molecules sharing a barcode, highly expanded clone sizes could be underestimated.

Germline V gene lookup returns CDR1 MDHEN and CDR2 SYDVKM. CDR3 size: 15 residues. Trimming at V came to 5 bases and at J to 4 bases, leaving 9 bases not matched to a gene. This TCR was recovered from a human donor in good health. Some libraries in this study had Jurkat cell RNA spiked in. V and J are TRBV28 and TRBJ2-5, with TRBD1 matching over 8 bases. The sequenced sample consisted of naive CD8+ T cells from blood, with Jurkat cell RNA spiked in. Specified subset: FACS-sorted CD8+CD4-CCR7+CD45RA+ naive T cells. The DNA of the CDR3 is TGTGCCAGCAGTGCCACCTCAGGGGGCGGAGAGACCCAGTACTTC. This encodes CASSATSGGGETQYF.